This T cell receptor beta chain was retrieved from a study of spatial heterogeneity in lung cancer. Study overall: Every unique TCR and UMI combination, on average, appeared more than ten times in raw reads.

Points from the study as a whole: Mutation tallies in tumors tracked expanded intratumoral alpha and beta TCR counts. Expanded TCRs that were ubiquitous or regional had counts tracking ubiquitous and regional nonsynonymous mutations, respectively.

Time point denoted: sample taken at primary tumor resection. Samples were obtained from approximately 76 donors, all untreated early-stage non-small cell lung cancer patients. Individual TCR cDNA molecules each bore their own unique molecular identifier. TCRdb fed the 5' RACE reads into MiXCR, producing one record per CDR3 protein. The data contain 5,900 or so distinct CDR3 sequences, roughly 7.8% of them seen just once; the ten biggest clones take up around 28%. This clonotype has at least ten counts. The antigen is not known. Since it is a stray read in a library aimed at alpha chains, this beta chain has a size that is not meaningful. The CDR3 covers 13 residues. Deletions cut 6 bases from V and 5 bases from J, with 11 bases between. Looked up from germline, CDR1 is MNHNY and CDR2 is SVGAGI (reference sequence).

The chain combines TRBV6-6 with TRBJ1-5; tentative D call: TRBD1 (6 bases). The sample in question was lung tumor tissue, obtained at surgery. This receptor was taken from a female donor with early-stage non-small cell lung cancer. CDR3: CASRRQADQPQHF. DNA for the CDR3: TGTGCCAGCAGAAGACAGGCAGATCAGCCCCAGCATTTT.